This T cell receptor (beta chain) comes out of a study of T and B cells in COVID-19 patients. Study in general: Peripheral blood came from COVID-19 patients with active infection or after recovery.

CDR3 length equals 15 residues. CDR1 is GTSNPN and CDR2 is SVGIG in the germline V gene (reference sequence). Trimming took 0 bases from V and 3 from J; bases not matched to a gene: 4. TRB was amplified from about 260-540 ng of blood genomic DNA. At least ten counts were recorded for this clonotype. Antigen specificity is unknown. Multiplex PCR with BIOMED2 TRB-A/B primer pools amplified TRB rearrangements. TCRdb re-analysed the multiplex PCR reads in MiXCR, keeping a single row per CDR3 protein. The data hold some 14,000 distinct CDR3 sequences, with around 25% observed a single time. Study-level results: Patients with COVID-19 reportedly showed strongly skewed T cell receptor beta variable and joining gene usage.

The origin of this receptor is a human donor who had recovered from COVID-19. The genes are TRBV30 and TRBJ2-2; 7 nucleotides align to TRBD2. The sample comprised blood. CDR3 DNA: TGTGCCTGGAGTGTACTGGGGAGGGACACCGGGGAGCTGTTTTTT. This encodes CAWSVLGRDTGELFF.